Presented here are 24 T cell receptor beta chains from one specimen sequenced in a study of CD8 T cells in ankylosing spondylitis. The study, taken as a whole, reports: For ankylosing spondylitis blood, a TCR beta motif of 7 or 8 highly homologous variants appeared characteristic.

Their antigens remain unidentified. TCRdb fed the 5' RACE reads into MiXCR, producing one record per CDR3 protein. Of approximately 500,000 distinct CDR3 sequences listed, about an eighth are singletons. The sequencing sample was made of blood, either unsorted or a sorted T cell fraction (not recorded which). The source is a male donor with ankylosing spondylitis.

Remarks on this clonotype: This could be a read error, since a much larger clone is one nucleotide away. V is TRBV3-1 and J is TRBJ2-1, with TRBD1 identical over 9 bases. Germline-derived CDR1 and CDR2 are LGHDT and YNNKEL (reference sequence). V was clipped by 7 bases and J by 13 bases; unmatched bases: 17. The CDR3 is made up of 15 amino acids. The CDR3 DNA is TGTGCCAGCAATTCCCTATCCGGACAGGGGTCGTCACAGTTCTTC. This sequence encodes CASNSLSGQGSSQFF.

V gene TRBV14 combines with J gene TRBJ2-1; no clear D. Germline CDR1 and CDR2: SGHDN and FVKESK. The CDR3 runs 13 residues. V was cut by 1 base and J by 9 bases, with 10 bases left in between. The CDR3: CASSQVPTGEQFF. The CDR3 DNA reads TGTGCCAGCAGCCAAGTGCCTACGGGTGAGCAGTTCTTC.

This clonotype was counted a few times. The V and J genes are TRBV20-1 and TRBJ1-5, with TRBD1 as a possible D gene (5 bases). The ends were cut back, 3 bases at V and 4 bases at J, with 13 bases in the middle. The germline CDR1 and CDR2 sequences are DFQATT and SNEGSKA (reference sequence). The CDR3 totals 14 residues. The CDR3 DNA reads as TGCAGTGCTAGGGGGCGGGGGGTGAATCAGCCCCAGCATTTT. This gives the protein CSARGRGVNQPQHF.

In its sample, this clonotype was seen a few times. J is TRBJ1-5 and V is TRBV18; possible D gene TRBD1, 6 bases. V was cut by 4 bases and J by 15 bases, with 19 bases left in between. CDR3 size: 13 residues. CDR1 KGHSH and CDR2 LQKENI come from the germline V gene. This CDR3 is CASSRGLGQSAHF. The CDR3 DNA follows: TGTGCCAGCTCACGGGGGCTGGGACAATCAGCGCATTTT.

This clonotype was found a few times. The V call is TRBV6-5, the J call TRBJ1-1; D is perhaps TRBD1 (6 bases). The CDR3 is 17 residues long. The V and J ends lost 2 bases and 4 bases respectively, with 20 bases between them. Per the germline V gene, CDR1 is MNHEY and CDR2 is SVGAGI. CDR3 in amino acids: CASSYPSGAAQATEAFF. The CDR3 DNA sequence: TGTGCCAGCAGTTACCCCTCGGGGGCCGCACAGGCCACTGAAGCTTTCTTT.

The chain employs TRBV10-3 and TRBJ1-5; tentative D call: TRBD1 (6 bases). CDR1 is ENHRY and CDR2 is SYGVKD in the germline V gene. V was trimmed by 5 bases and J by 5 bases, leaving 10 bases between them. CDR3 length: 13 residues. The CDR3 region has the DNA TGTGCCATCAGTAAGGACAGCGATCAGCCCCAGCATTTT. Protein: CAISKDSDQPQHF.

The V gene is TRBV5-1, the J gene TRBJ2-5, with 9 bases aligning to TRBD2. This CDR3 comprises 17 residues. The germline V gene has CDR1 SGHRS and CDR2 YFSETQ. V was pared by 3 bases and J by 1 base, with 10 bases of the junction left unmatched. The CDR3 region has the DNA TGCGCCAGCAGCTACGGGGTAGCGGGAGTTATCCAAGAGACCCAGTACTTC. It codes for CASSYGVAGVIQETQYF.

This chain connects TRBV7-9 to TRBJ2-7; D is undetermined. V lost 4 bases and J lost 5, with 12 bases in between. CDR3 size: 13 residues. Germline CDR1 reads SEHNR; CDR2 reads FQNEAQ (reference sequence). DNA for the CDR3: TGTGCCAGCAGCTACGATGACTTCCACGAGCAGTACTTC. Amino acids: CASSYDDFHEQYF.

The chain combines TRBV4-2 with TRBJ2-3; 8 bases agree with TRBD2. The CDR3 is 17 amino acids. The germline CDR1 and CDR2 sequences are LGHNA and YNFKEQ. The trim removed 0 bases at V and 0 bases at J, leaving 5 bases unmatched. CDR3 protein: CASSQDSSGASTDTQYF. In DNA, the CDR3 is TGTGCCAGCAGCCAAGATAGTAGCGGGGCTAGCACAGATACGCAGTATTTT.

This clonotype has ten or more counts. This chain connects TRBV7-9 to TRBJ2-1, with TRBD2 identical over 16 bases. The CDR3 is 14 amino acids. J lost 8 bases, V lost 6 bases, and 1 base had no gene match. Germline assignment: CDR1 SEHNR and CDR2 FQNEAQ (reference sequence). For the CDR3, the DNA is TGTGCCAGCAGTGGGACTAGCGGGGGGGATGAGCAGTTCTTC. Protein sequence: CASSGTSGGDEQFF.

The J gene is TRBJ2-1, the V gene TRBV20-1; 8 positions match TRBD2. Germline-derived CDR1 and CDR2 are DFQATT and SNEGSKA (reference sequence). V trimming: 4 bases; J trimming: 4 bases; junction bases outside the gene matches: 6. The CDR3 loop spans 14 amino acids. CDR3 sequence: CSATGQRGYNEQFF. The CDR3 coding sequence is TGCAGTGCTACGGGCCAGCGGGGGTACAATGAGCAGTTCTTC.

The chain joins TRBV27 to TRBJ2-3; 8 nucleotides align to TRBD1. Germline CDR1 MNHEY, CDR2 SMNVEV (reference sequence). Trimming cost V 5 bases and J 7 bases; bases outside gene matches: 11. The CDR3 consists of 15 residues. The CDR3 DNA reads as TGTGCCAGCAGTCGGGGACAGGTTTGGGAACATACGCAGTATTTT. Translated: CASSRGQVWEHTQYF.

The rearrangement links TRBV7-2 to TRBJ2-3; D tentatively reads TRBD1 or TRBD2 (5 bases each). Germline CDR1 reads SGHTA; CDR2 reads FQGNSA. This CDR3 has 17 residues. Trimming stripped 5 bases from V and 3 bases from J, with 21 bases between. CDR3 nucleotides: TGTGCCAGCAGCCCAGGACGGGGACGGAAGGAGACAGATACGCAGTATTTT. Amino acids: CASSPGRGRKETDTQYF.

This chain uses TRBV6-1 with TRBJ2-5; 10 nucleotides line up with TRBD1. Germline-derived CDR1 and CDR2 are MNHNS and SASEGT. The J segment lost 4 bases and the V segment lost 6 bases, leaving 5 bases of the junction unmatched. The CDR3 covers 14 residues. CDR3 nucleotide sequence: TGTGCCAGCAGCGACAGGGGGCGAGGAGAGACCCAGTACTTC. Its translation: CASSDRGRGETQYF.

This clonotype has just a few counts. The chain recombines TRBV20-1 with TRBJ1-1; tentative D call: TRBD1 (5 bases). V shed 0 bases and J shed 7 bases, with 15 bases lying between them. Germline V gene lookup returns CDR1 DFQATT and CDR2 SNEGSKA (reference sequence). This CDR3 has 14 amino acids. The CDR3 loop is CSARDHRGSVEAFF. In nucleotides, the CDR3 is TGCAGTGCTAGAGATCATAGGGGAAGTGTTGAAGCTTTCTTT.

This chain links TRBV4-2 with TRBJ2-3; perhaps TRBD2 as D (5 bases). This CDR3 spans 16 amino acids. The V end lost 1 base, the J end lost 1 base, and 12 bases lay between the germline ends. From germline, CDR1 is LGHNA and CDR2 YNFKEQ. The CDR3, as DNA: TGTGCCAGCAGCCAAGTGAGGGTCCAGGGCACAGATACGCAGTATTTT. It is translated as CASSQVRVQGTDTQYF.

This clonotype occurred a few times. V is TRBV7-8 and J is TRBJ1-4; 9 nucleotides match TRBD1. Looked up from germline, CDR1 is SGHVS and CDR2 is FQNEAQ. V gave up 6 bases and J gave up 7 bases; unmatched junction bases: 6. The CDR3 contains 14 residues. In DNA form, the CDR3 reads TGTGCCAGCAGTCGGGACAGGGTGCGTGAAAAACTGTTTTTT. It is translated as CASSRDRVREKLFF.

The rearrangement links TRBV5-8 to TRBJ2-5, with D uncertain. Trimming left V 9 bases short and J 2 bases short, with 17 bases between. CDR3 length: 14 amino acids. The V gene's germline CDR1 is SGHTS and CDR2 YDEGEE. For the CDR3, the DNA is TGTGCCACCCTTAGGAACGCCGGGCAAGAGACCCAGTACTTC. Encoded protein: CATLRNAGQETQYF.

This chain joins TRBV5-1 and TRBJ2-5; D is unclear. The CDR3 runs 14 residues. Germline-derived CDR1 and CDR2 are SGHRS and YFSETQ. Trimming pared 0 bases from V and 2 bases from J, leaving 8 bases between. CDR3 in amino acids: CASSLETEQETQYF. DNA for the CDR3: TGCGCCAGCAGCTTGGAGACTGAGCAAGAGACCCAGTACTTC.

This clonotype has just a few counts. The chain carries TRBV7-9 and TRBJ2-7, with 9 positions matching TRBD1. The V segment lost 6 bases and the J segment 2 bases; nucleotides outside the gene matches: 8. Germline V lookup: CDR1 SEHNR, CDR2 FQNEAQ (reference sequence). The CDR3 is 15 residues long. The CDR3 spells CASSSTGGGPYEQYF. The CDR3 DNA reads TGTGCCAGCAGTTCAACAGGGGGCGGCCCCTACGAGCAGTACTTC.

The genes are TRBV10-3 and TRBJ2-1, with TRBD2 identical over 11 bases. The CDR3 covers 13 residues. CDR1 and CDR2 (germline): ENHRY, SYGVKD. The V gene end was trimmed by 8 bases and the J gene end by 8 bases; junction bases not matched to a gene: 5. Written as DNA, the CDR3 is TGTGCCATCGGTACTAGCGGGAGCGATGAGCAGTTCTTC. Its translation: CAIGTSGSDEQFF.

This clonotype appeared many times. The V gene is TRBV12-3 or TRBV12-4, the J gene TRBJ2-5, with 7 bases identical to TRBD2. This CDR3 comprises 15 residues. Losses at the gene ends were 6 bases for V and 8 bases for J; bases not matched to a gene: 15. CDR3 nucleotides: TGTGCCAGCAGCCCCGACAGCGGCGGGGGTGAAACCCAGTACTTC. Residues: CASSPDSGGGETQYF.

DNA for the CDR3: TGTGCCATCAGTCCCGACAGCGGGGGTGAAAAACTGTTTTTT. This encodes CAISPDSGGEKLFF. The chain links TRBV10-3 to TRBJ1-4; TRBD1 is a possible D gene (5 bases). The V end lost 5 bases, the J end lost 7 bases, and 14 bases lay between the germline ends. The CDR3 runs 14 residues. The germline V gene encodes CDR1 ENHRY and CDR2 SYGVKD.

This clonotype was observed a few times. The rearrangement uses TRBV7-6 and TRBJ1-5, with D unclear. The CDR3 has 15 residues. The V end was cut by 5 bases, the J end by 0 bases, with 11 bases between. Germline CDR1 reads SGHVS; CDR2 reads FNYEAQ. The CDR3 here is CASSQYGSSNQPQHF. The DNA for the CDR3 is TGTGCCAGCAGCCAGTACGGATCTAGCAATCAGCCCCAGCATTTT.